This T cell receptor (beta chain) was sequenced during a study of blood T cells in healthy people across ages. Study overall: The template switching approach captured approximately one barcoded beta molecule for every two T cells.

With a J-beta primer mix and a sample-barcoded 5' primer, a second PCR ran 7 to 11 cycles. From each sample, at least 2.5 million paired-end reads containing CDR3 were obtained. TCRdb analysed the 5' RACE reads with MiXCR anew, one entry per CDR3 protein. The data show some 1.5 million distinct CDR3 sequences, about 45% seen once. Turning to this clonotype: Its antigen is not known.

Isolating PBMCs gave at least 6.5 million of these cells per sample. The CDR3 is 14 residues long. CDR1 GTSNPN and CDR2 SVGIG come from the germline V gene (reference sequence). Trimming shortened V by 7 bases and J by 2 bases, and 17 bases separated the two germline ends. Study observations and caveats: The CMV status of each donor remained undetermined, and this could have confounded shifts in expanded clonotypes.

Sequenced input: blood. The J gene is TRBJ1-2, the V gene TRBV30; D gene unclear. This TCR was sampled from a woman aged 18-29 years in good health. The CDR3 loop reads CAYTTGSLNYGYTF. The DNA of the CDR3 is TGTGCCTACACTACGGGGAGTCTAAACTATGGCTACACCTTC.